The source of this T cell receptor (beta chain) is a study of cytomegalovirus exposure and HLA in healthy donors (dated by TCRdb to 2016 to 2017). Background on the whole study: In an earlier analysis of 587 of the donors, 250 to 350 Gb of sequence data and 120 million or so unique TCR beta sequences from approximately 180 million T cells were reported. Roughly 300 gigabases of sequencing data and 91 million or so unique TCR sequences made up an early release that covered around 640 HLA-typed donors. The genetic ancestry cluster associated with self-reported Caucasian donors included approximately 85% of the roughly 400 genotyped donors. The study aimed to test whether signatures of past pathogen exposure could be identified by cataloging public T cell receptors. The T cell repertoires of under 750 subjects were profiled by immunosequencing and related to cytomegalovirus serostatus. Along with the roughly 670-subject first cohort, a separate validation cohort of over 90 different subjects was used. To predict cytomegalovirus infection status, the study brought together high-throughput TCR immunosequencing, statistical association of individual TCRs with disease status, and machine learning. A later analysis re-examined previously published TCR beta repertoires from 500 to 700 donors and added high-resolution HLA genotyping to investigate patterns of TCR occurrence. Rather than using new phenotypic data, the later analysis identified candidate immune exposures from TCR beta sequences and from how often those sequences occurred across donors. An earlier analysis of some 600 of the donors applied high-throughput TCR beta sequencing to assess whether each TCR beta V gene segment acted as functional or pseudogenic. Donor age, sex, ethnicity and CMV serostatus were compiled alongside the repertoire data. Genome-wide SNP genotypes for about 55% of the roughly 670 donors were used in a later genetic analysis, which treated that subset as a discovery cohort. All discovery cohort repertoires had been generated using a single sequencing platform. HLA typing included class I and class II loci at four-digit resolution. Typing coverage differed by locus: A, B, C, DRB1 and DQB1 were typed in roughly 629-630 donors, DQA1 in 522, DPA1 in 606, and DPB1 in around 490. Roughly five DR-DQ haplotypes were handled as single units for association and clustering, since linkage in the cohort was strong. Among 300 to 450 genotyped donors of the cohort, an average of approximately 250,000 unique TCR beta nucleotide sequences were sequenced per donor, about a sixth of them non-productive. What the authors observed across the whole study: A further reported finding was that TCR beta sequences accurately predicted the HLA-A and HLA-B alleles for most subjects in the first cohort. Correlated functional status among segregating V segments might reflect linkage disequilibrium, but an unknown experimental factor could not be ruled out. V-gene and J-gene trimming of TCR beta chains was associated with a missense DCLRE1C variant in a later genetic analysis, and the association was replicated in an independent cohort. HLA typing was unavailable for some donors at each locus, so association tests used only the typed subset. Most TCR sequences were observed very rarely across donors, whereas some public TCRs were present in many individuals. According to a later analysis, parvovirus B19, influenza, CMV and Epstein-Barr virus appeared linked to several top co-occurrence clusters. In this cohort, only TCR beta chains were sequenced, and detectable features were limited by the absence of alpha or paired-chain data. The authors suggested that the approach could potentially be generalized to other disease states and immunological phenotypes. An earlier analysis of several hundred of the donors showed that most TCR beta V segments appeared in productive rearrangements either about 90% or about 30% of the time, which broadly matched IMGT annotations. The study listed 150 to 200 TCR beta chains as associated with cytomegalovirus. A cluster of highly shared sequence variants was judged likely to be a technical artifact of the sequencing pipeline. A later analysis found that most CMV-associated TCR beta chains appeared HLA-restricted, with HLA associations seemingly driven largely by CMV exposure. Compared with equally common non-associated chains, HLA-associated TCR beta chains in a later analysis were more clonally expanded and had lower generation probabilities. CMV serostatus was the only immune exposure information available for the cohort. A later genetic analysis reported fewer N-insertions in productive TCRs among donors in an Asian-associated ancestry cluster than the roughly 690-donor mean. When HLA alleles, especially DR and DQ, strongly co-occurred, TCR associations were difficult to assign to individual alleles. A later analysis found that TCR association rates varied across HLA loci, with DRB1 alleles showing the most associated TCRs and HLA-C alleles the fewest. In vitro tests confirmed that three of the cytomegalovirus-associated TCR beta chains recognize cytomegalovirus antigens. In a later analysis, about 16,000 TCR beta sequences were associated with specific HLA alleles at a false discovery rate of 0.05. Sequencing depth was assumed to be roughly uniform across donors in the presence/absence analyses, though that assumption may not hold. Because counts were too low, roughly 18 rarely observed V segments, including chromosome 9 orphons, were left out of the earlier analysis of approximately 580 of the donors. In both the original and validation cohorts, the classifier was reported to diagnose cytomegalovirus status with high specificity and sensitivity.

For this clone: What this receptor recognizes is not known. No quality values exist for individual bases; no much larger clone is one base distant.

Library creation used the immunoSEQ multiplex PCR assay. For the multiplex PCR, a mixture combining 60 forward primers for TCR Vbeta segments and 13 reverse primers for TCR Jbeta segments was used. The CDR3 region of rearranged TCR beta genes was amplified from genomic DNA by a multiplex PCR assay. On the Illumina HiSeq System, the amplified TCR beta libraries were sequenced as 87-base-pair reads. Regarding the original processing steps: A later analysis counted some 80 million unique TCR beta chains across the approximately 700 repertoires, and some 11 million of these chains were shared by at least two donors. To remove PCR and sequencing errors, raw reads were error-corrected and collapsed into unique sequences using a nearest-neighbor algorithm that merged closely related sequences. Alignment of CDR3 sequences to IMGT reference sequences was used to assign V, D and J gene segments. For a sequence to be retained, at least a six-nucleotide match to both a V gene segment and a J gene segment was required. A rearrangement counted as productive if the CDR3 had no stop codons and remained in frame with V and J, and every other rearrangement counted as non-productive. Following IMGT convention, CDR3 was defined as the stretch from the second conserved V-encoded cysteine up to the conserved J-encoded phenylalanine. The earlier analysis of roughly 590 of the donors excluded any sequence lacking an unambiguous match to a single V gene segment. An earlier analysis of about 600 of the donors called V segments functional above 56.7% productive rearrangements and segregating when the between-donor standard deviation exceeded 5%. A statistical classification framework was built for diagnosing cytomegalovirus status from the catalog of TCR beta chain sequences. In a later analysis, V and J genes were assigned by comparing TCR nucleotide sequences against IMGT/GENE-DB human TR gene sequences. In a later analysis, CDR3 sequences and most-parsimonious VDJ recombination scenarios were assigned using the TCRdist pipeline. In a later analysis, each TCR beta chain was defined by its CDR3 amino acid sequence together with its V-gene family, and reads lacking a unique V-gene family were excluded. As a way to deal with suspected cross-contamination and a sequencing artifact, a later analysis dropped approximately 570 nucleotide sequences that were highly shared and had low generation probability. A later analysis calculated a clonal expansion index for each public chain from normalized within-repertoire ranks of inferred template counts. In a later analysis, generation probabilities were computed using a VDJ recombination model fitted to out-of-frame rearrangements, and the results were checked against IGoR. A later analysis scored TCR-TCR, TCR-HLA and TCR-CMV co-occurrence with hypergeometric tests, applying a repertoire-size bias correction to TCR pairs. False discovery rates were estimated in a later analysis by permuting HLA or CMV assignments 20 times. A later analysis grouped co-occurring TCRs with DBSCAN, adding TCRdist sequence similarity when clustering within HLA-allele-positive subsets. Repertoires with fewer than 30,000 or more than 120,000 public chains, plus five repertoires with anomalous nucleotide sharing, were excluded from co-occurrence clustering. TCRdb obtained this table from immuneACCESS and retained in-frame rearrangements with V and J assigned. These tables miss some clones; where compared with another copy, unresolved V genes account for less than half of the shortfall, and the remainder is unexplained. V and J calls plus clone size are reproduced from that table; the DNA served to infer D and trimming. Present in this sample are some 200,000 clones, 65% to 80% of which were seen just once. The leading ten clones occupy about a sixth of the sample.

The cohort comprised some 680 healthy bone marrow donors. At the time of sampling, all cohort members were nominally healthy, though unrecorded immune exposures were likely present. The donor tested CMV seronegative and was one of the 352 seronegative cohort members. Every donor gave a peripheral blood sample, and the peripheral blood mononuclear cells from that sample were used for TCR beta sequencing. The Qiagen DNeasy Blood Extraction Kit was used to extract genomic DNA from the blood cell samples. The sequence came from a man aged 40-50 years in good health and CMV-seronegative. The sample consisted of PBMCs.

Read as DNA, the sequence is TGTGCCAGTAGTATAAGGTCAGGGGACACTGAAGCTTTCTTT. The resulting protein is CASSIRSGDTEAFF. The chain is assembled from TRBV19 and TRBJ1-1, with TRBD1 perhaps the D gene, on 6 matching bases. The germline V gene encodes CDR1 LNHDA and CDR2 SQIVND (reference sequence). The CDR3 starts with the cysteine, ends with the phenylalanine, and has 14 residues. Only CDR3 DNA is held: 42 bases, read in frame from base 1. Trimming at the junction amounts to 2 bases on V and 3 bases on J, and the germline ends lie 10 bases apart.